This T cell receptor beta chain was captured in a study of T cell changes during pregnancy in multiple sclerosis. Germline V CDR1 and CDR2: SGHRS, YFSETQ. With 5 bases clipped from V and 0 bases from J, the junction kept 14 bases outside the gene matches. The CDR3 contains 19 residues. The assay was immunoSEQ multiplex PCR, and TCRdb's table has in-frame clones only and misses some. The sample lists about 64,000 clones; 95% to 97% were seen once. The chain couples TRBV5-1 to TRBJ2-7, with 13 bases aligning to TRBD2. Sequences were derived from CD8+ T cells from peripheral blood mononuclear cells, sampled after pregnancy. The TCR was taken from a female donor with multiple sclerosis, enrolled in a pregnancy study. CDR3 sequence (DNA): TGCGCCAGCAGGCCTAGCGTCCCGGGACTAGCGGGACCCTCCTACGAGCAGTACTTC. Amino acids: CASRPSVPGLAGPSYEQYF.